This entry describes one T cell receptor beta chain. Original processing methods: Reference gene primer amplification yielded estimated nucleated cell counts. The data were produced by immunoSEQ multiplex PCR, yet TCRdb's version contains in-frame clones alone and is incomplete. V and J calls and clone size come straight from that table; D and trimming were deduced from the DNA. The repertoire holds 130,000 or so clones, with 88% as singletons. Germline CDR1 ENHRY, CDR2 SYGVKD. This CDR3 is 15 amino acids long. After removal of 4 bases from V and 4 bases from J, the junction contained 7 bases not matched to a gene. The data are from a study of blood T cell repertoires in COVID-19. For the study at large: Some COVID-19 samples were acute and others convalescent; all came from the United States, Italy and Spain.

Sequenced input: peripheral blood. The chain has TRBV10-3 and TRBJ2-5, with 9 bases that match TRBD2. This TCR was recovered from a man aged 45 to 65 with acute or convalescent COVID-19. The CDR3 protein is CAISALAGEGETQYF. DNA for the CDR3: TGTGCCATCAGTGCCTTAGCGGGAGAAGGAGAGACCCAGTACTTC.